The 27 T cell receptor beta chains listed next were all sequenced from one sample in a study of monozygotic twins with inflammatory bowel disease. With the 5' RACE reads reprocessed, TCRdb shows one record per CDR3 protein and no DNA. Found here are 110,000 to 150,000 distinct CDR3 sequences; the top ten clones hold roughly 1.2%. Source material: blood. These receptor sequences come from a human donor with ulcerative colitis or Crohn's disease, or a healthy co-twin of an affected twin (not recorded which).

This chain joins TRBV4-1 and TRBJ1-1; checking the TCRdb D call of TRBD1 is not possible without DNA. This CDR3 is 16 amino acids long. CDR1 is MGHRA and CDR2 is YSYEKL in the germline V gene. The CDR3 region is CASSDRDRGSHTEAFF.

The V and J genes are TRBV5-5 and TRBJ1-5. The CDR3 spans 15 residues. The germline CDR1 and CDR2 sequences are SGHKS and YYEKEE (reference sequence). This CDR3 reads CASSPGPAGDQPQHF.

This CDR3 is CASSLKLIGEFDYGYTF. The genes are TRBV7-3 and TRBJ1-2. CDR1 and CDR2 from the germline V gene are SGHTA and FQGTGA. The CDR3 totals 17 residues.

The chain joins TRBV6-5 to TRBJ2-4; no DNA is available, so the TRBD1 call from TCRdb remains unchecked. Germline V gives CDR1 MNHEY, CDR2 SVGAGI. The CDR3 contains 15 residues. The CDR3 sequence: CASSYLGQTKNIQYF.

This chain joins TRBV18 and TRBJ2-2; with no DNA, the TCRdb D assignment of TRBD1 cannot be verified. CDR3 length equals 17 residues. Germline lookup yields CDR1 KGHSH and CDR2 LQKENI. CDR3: CASSPLSTGVNTGELFF.

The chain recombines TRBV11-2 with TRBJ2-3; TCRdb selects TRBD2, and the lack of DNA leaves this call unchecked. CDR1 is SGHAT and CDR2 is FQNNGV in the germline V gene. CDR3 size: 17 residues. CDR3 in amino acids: CASSLPAVWRDTDTQYF.

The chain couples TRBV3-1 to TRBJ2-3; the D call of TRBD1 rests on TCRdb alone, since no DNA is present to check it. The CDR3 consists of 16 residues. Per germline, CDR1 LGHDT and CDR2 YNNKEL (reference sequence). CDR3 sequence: CASSQLGLASTDTQYF.

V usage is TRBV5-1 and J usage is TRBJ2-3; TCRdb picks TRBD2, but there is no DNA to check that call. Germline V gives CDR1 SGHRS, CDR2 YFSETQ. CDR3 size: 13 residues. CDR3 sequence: CASSLSSPSTQYF.

The CDR3 loop is CASSFDKSYEQYF. The rearrangement links TRBV5-1 to TRBJ2-7. Germline-derived CDR1 and CDR2 are SGHRS and YFSETQ. This CDR3 region has 13 residues.

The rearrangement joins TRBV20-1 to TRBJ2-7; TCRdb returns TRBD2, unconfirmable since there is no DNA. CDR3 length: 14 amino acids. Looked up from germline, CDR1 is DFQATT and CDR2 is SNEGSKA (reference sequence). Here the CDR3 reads CSARETSGYYEQYF.

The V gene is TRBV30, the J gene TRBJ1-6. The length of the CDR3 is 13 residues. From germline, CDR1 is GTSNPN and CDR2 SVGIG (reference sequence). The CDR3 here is CACRLGDNSPLHF.

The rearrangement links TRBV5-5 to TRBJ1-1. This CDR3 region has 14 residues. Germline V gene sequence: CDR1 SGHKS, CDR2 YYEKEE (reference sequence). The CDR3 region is CASSPQSANTEAFF. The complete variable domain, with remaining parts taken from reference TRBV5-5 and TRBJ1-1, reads DAGVTQSPTHLIKTRGQQVTLRCSPISGHKSVSWYQQVLGQGPQFIFQYYEKEERGRGNFPDRFSARQFPNYSSELNVNALLLGDSALYLCASSPQSANTEAFFGQGTRLTVV.

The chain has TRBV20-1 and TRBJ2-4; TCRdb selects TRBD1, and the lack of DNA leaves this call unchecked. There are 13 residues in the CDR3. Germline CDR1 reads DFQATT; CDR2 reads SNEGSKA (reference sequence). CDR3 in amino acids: CSARGQGKNIQYF.

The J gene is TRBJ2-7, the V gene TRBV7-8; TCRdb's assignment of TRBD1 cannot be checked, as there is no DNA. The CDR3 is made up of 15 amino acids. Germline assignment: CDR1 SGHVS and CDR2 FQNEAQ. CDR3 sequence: CASSDYRGGEYEQYF.

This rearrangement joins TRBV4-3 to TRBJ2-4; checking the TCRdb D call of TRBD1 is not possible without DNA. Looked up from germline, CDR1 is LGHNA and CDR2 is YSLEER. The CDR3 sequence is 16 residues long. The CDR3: CASSLGFRDGANIQYF.

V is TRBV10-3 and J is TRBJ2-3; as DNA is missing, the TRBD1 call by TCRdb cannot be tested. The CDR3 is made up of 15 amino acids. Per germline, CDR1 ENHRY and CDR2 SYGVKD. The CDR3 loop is CAISAGGDYTDTQYF.

This CDR3 is CATSDRTAGDEKLFF. The chain carries TRBV24-1 and TRBJ1-4; TCRdb's D call of TRBD1 is untestable without DNA. The germline gives CDR1 KGHDR, CDR2 SFDVKD. The CDR3 sequence is 15 residues long.

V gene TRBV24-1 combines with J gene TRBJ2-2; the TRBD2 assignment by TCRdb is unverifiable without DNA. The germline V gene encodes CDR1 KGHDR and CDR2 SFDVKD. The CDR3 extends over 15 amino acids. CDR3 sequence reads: CATRNSLGVTGELFF.

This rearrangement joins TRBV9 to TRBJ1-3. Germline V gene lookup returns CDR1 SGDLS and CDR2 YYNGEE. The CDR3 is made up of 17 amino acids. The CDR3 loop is CASSLNPEVFSGNTIYF.

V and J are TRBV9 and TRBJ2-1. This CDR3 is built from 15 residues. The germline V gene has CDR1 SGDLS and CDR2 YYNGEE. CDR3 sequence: CASSVGEGYNNEQFF.

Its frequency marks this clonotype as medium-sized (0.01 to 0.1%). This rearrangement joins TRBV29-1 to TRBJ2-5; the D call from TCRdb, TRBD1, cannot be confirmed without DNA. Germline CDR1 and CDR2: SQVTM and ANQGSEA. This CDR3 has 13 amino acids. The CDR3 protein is CSVVTGLQETQYF.

The CDR3 loop is CSVEIIGTANTGELFF. This chain uses TRBV29-1 with TRBJ2-2; the TCRdb D gene call, TRBD1, has no DNA to confirm it. The CDR3 sequence is 16 residues long. Germline CDR1 SQVTM, CDR2 ANQGSEA.

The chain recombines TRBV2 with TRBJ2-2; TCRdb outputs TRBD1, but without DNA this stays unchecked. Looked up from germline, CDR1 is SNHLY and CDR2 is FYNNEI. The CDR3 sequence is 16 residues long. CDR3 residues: CASSEWGRENTGELFF. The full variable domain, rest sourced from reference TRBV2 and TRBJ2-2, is EPEVTQTPSHQVTQMGQEVILRCVPISNHLYFYWYRQILGQKVEFLVSFYNNEISEKSEIFDDQFSVERPDGSNFTLKIRSTKLEDSAMYFCASSEWGRENTGELFFGEGSRLTVL.

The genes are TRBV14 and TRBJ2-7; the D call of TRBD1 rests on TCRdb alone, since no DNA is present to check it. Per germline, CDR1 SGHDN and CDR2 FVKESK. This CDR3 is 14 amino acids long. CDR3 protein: CASSQEAGYYEQYF. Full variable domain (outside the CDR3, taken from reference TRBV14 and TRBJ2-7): EAGVTQFPSHSVIEKGQTVTLRCDPISGHDNLYWYRRVMGKEIKFLLHFVKESKQDESGMPNNRFLAERTGGTYSTLKVQPAELEDSGVYFCASSQEAGYYEQYFGPGTRLTVT.

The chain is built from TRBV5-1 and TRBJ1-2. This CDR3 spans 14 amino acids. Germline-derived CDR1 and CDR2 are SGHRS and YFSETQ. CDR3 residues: CASSPRTGGYGYTF.

The CDR3 protein is CASGPRLRNSGNTIYF. The rearrangement joins TRBV27 to TRBJ1-3. Germline V gene data show CDR1 as MNHEY and CDR2 as SMNVEV (reference sequence). The CDR3 consists of 16 residues.

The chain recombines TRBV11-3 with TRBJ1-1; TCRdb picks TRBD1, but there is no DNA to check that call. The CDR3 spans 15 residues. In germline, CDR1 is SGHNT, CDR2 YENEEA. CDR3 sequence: CASSLDPTGNTEAFF.